The T cell receptor (beta chain) under discussion was sequenced for a study of CD8 T cells in Susac syndrome. Study conclusions and caveats: By the study's own acknowledgment, its TCR sequencing and HLA analysis included relatively few individuals.

The authors carried out high-throughput sequencing of TCR beta. They applied it to CD8+ and CD4+ T cells obtained from blood. The multiple sclerosis control group consisted of treatment-naive patients whose relapsing-remitting disease, which was either stable or active, fulfilled revised McDonald criteria. The RNA input was 0.5 to 1 ug, and it was reverse transcribed with random hexamers. Amplification of TCR beta CDR3 by immunoSEQ multiplex PCR spanned 54 Vbeta and 13 Jbeta. TCRdb re-called the immunoSEQ multiplex PCR reads through MiXCR, storing one row per CDR3 protein. Among 100,000 to 150,000 distinct CDR3 sequences listed, roughly 80% were seen once. Turning to this clonotype: Its target is unknown.

Germline-derived CDR1 and CDR2 are SGHRS and YFSETQ. The V end lost 5 bases, the J end lost 2 bases, and 18 bases lay between the germline ends. The CDR3 consists of 16 residues. This clonotype originated in a human donor with multiple sclerosis. Material: CD8+ T cells from PBMCs. The chain links TRBV5-1 to TRBJ2-3, with D possibly called TRBD1 or TRBD2 (5 bases each). CDR3 sequence reads: CASRFAGAGDTDTQYF. DNA of the CDR3: TGCGCCAGCAGGTTTGCCGGGGCCGGCGACACAGATACGCAGTATTTT.